The rows below give T cell receptor beta chains drawn from one sample of a study of cytomegalovirus exposure and HLA in healthy donors. The repertoire was sequenced with immunoSEQ multiplex PCR; TCRdb's copy has only in-frame clones and lacks some. The sample has 150,000 to 200,000 clones; roughly 13% are singletons. The sample taken for sequencing was PBMCs. All receptors come from a man over 45 in good health and CMV-seropositive. Both conserved end residues are part of each CDR3. Each record gives: J gene, clone size, V gene, D gene, CDR3 DNA, CDR3 protein. D genes are given only for firm matches. The listing skips clone size in some rows; elsewhere it reads once, few, many or a size class.

TRBJ2-2 | few | TRBV6-5 | TRBD1 | TGTGCCAGCAGTCCCCAGACAGGGATCACCGGGGAGCTGTTTTTT | CASSPQTGITGELFF
TRBJ1-1 | few | TRBV2 | . | TGTGCCAGCAGTGAAGTCCGACAGGCTGCTGCTTTCTTT | CASSEVRQAAAFF
TRBJ1-1 | . | TRBV5-6 | TRBD1 | TGTGCCAGCAGCTTGGAGGGGGCCCGGTCTCATATGAACACTGAAGCTTTCTTT | CASSLEGARSHMNTEAFF
TRBJ2-1 | few | TRBV27 | TRBD1 | TGTGCCAGCAGTTTGGACAGGGGTTACAATGAGCAGTTCTTC | CASSLDRGYNEQFF
TRBJ1-2 | . | TRBV5-1 | TRBD1 | TGCGCCAGCAGCTTGGTTCAGGGGGTCTATGGCTACACCTTC | CASSLVQGVYGYTF
TRBJ2-2 | many | TRBV27 | TRBD2 | TGTGCCAGCAGTTTCGGGGGGGCGAACACCGGGGAGCTGTTTTTT | CASSFGGANTGELFF
TRBJ2-2 | few | TRBV15 | TRBD1 | TGTGCCACCAGCAGACACCGGGACAGGAGTACCGGGGAGCTGTTTTTT | CATSRHRDRSTGELFF
TRBJ1-2 | . | TRBV5-1 | TRBD1 | TGCGCCAGCAGCTTGGGAGGGACAGGTCAACGCAGGGCCTATGGCTACACCTTC | CASSLGGTGQRRAYGYTF
TRBJ1-1 | many | TRBV2 | . | TGTGCCAGCAGACAGGGTGGCCCTGAAGCTTTCTTT | CASRQGGPEAFF
TRBJ1-2 | . | TRBV13 | TRBD1 | TGTGCCAGCAGCCCGGTGGGACAGATCTATGGCTACACCTTC | CASSPVGQIYGYTF
TRBJ1-2 | . | TRBV28 | . | TGTGCCAGCAGCCAGGGACTGTATGGCTACACCTTC | CASSQGLYGYTF
TRBJ1-4 | . | TRBV7-2 | . | TGTGCCAGCAGCTTAAGCGGGACTAATGAAAAACTGTTTTTT | CASSLSGTNEKLFF
TRBJ1-6 | . | TRBV5-1 | . | TGCGCCAGCAGCCCGGACACGTATAATTCACCCCTCCACTTT | CASSPDTYNSPLHF
TRBJ2-5 | few | TRBV9 | TRBD1 | TGTGCCAGCAGCGCGGGACAGGGGAACCAAGAGACCCAGTACTTC | CASSAGQGNQETQYF
TRBJ1-2 | . | TRBV11-3 | . | TGTGCCAGCAGCTCTCGCAGGGGTGGCTACACCTTC | CASSSRRGGYTF
TRBJ1-4 | . | TRBV19 | TRBD1 | TGTGCCAGTAACGACCCGGGACAGAGGAATGAAAAACTGTTTTTT | CASNDPGQRNEKLFF
TRBJ1-5 | few | TRBV19 | . | TGTGCCAGTAGTATAGGGCCAGGGAATCAGCCCCAGCATTTT | CASSIGPGNQPQHF
TRBJ2-1 | . | TRBV2 | . | TGTGCCAGCAGTGAATCTACGACAGGTACTGACGAGGGTGAGCAGTTCTTC | CASSESTTGTDEGEQFF
TRBJ2-1 | few | TRBV5-1 | TRBD2 | TGCGCCAGTCAGCGGGGGGGCGGTTACAATGAGCAGTTCTTC | CASQRGGGYNEQFF
TRBJ1-5 | few | TRBV7-8 | . | TGTGCCAGCAGCTTAGGATGGACAGAAAATCAGCCCCAGCATTTT | CASSLGWTENQPQHF
TRBJ2-7 | few | TRBV28 | . | TGTGCCAGCAGTCTCTCGCGGGGCTACGAGCAGTACTTC | CASSLSRGYEQYF
TRBJ1-5 | . | TRBV4-2 | . | TGTGCCAGCAGCCAAGATCACAGCTCAGGGGCCCAGCATTTT | CASSQDHSSGAQHF
TRBJ2-2 | few | TRBV9 | TRBD1 | TGTGCCAGCAGCTTCGGGACAGGGAACACCGGGGAGCTGTTTTTT | CASSFGTGNTGELFF
TRBJ2-5 | . | TRBV4-1 | TRBD2 | TGCGCCAGCAGACTGGGACTAGCGGGGGGAAGAGAAGAGACCCAGTACTTC | CASRLGLAGGREETQYF
TRBJ1-5 | . | TRBV9 | . | TGTGCCAGCAGCGCCGGCAGGGATAGCAATCAGCCCCAGCATTTT | CASSAGRDSNQPQHF
TRBJ2-4 | many | TRBV5-4 | . | TGTGCCAGCAGCTTGGCGGGAAAAAACATTCAGTACTTC | CASSLAGKNIQYF
TRBJ2-2 | . | TRBV9 | . | TGTGCCAGCAGCGTAATGAGTTACACCGGGGAGCTGTTTTTT | CASSVMSYTGELFF
TRBJ1-5 | few | TRBV29-1 | TRBD1 | TGCAGCGTCGGCGGACAGGGCGGCAATCAGCCCCAGCATTTT | CSVGGQGGNQPQHF
TRBJ2-7 | . | TRBV29-1 | . | TGCAGCTTTCGCCGGGGTTACGAGCAGTACTTC | CSFRRGYEQYF
TRBJ1-1 | . | TRBV6-4 | . | TGTGCCAGCAGTGACTCGGTGGCAGGTGAAGCTTTCTTT | CASSDSVAGEAFF
TRBJ2-3 | . | TRBV5-4 | TRBD2 | TGTGCCAGCAGCGGGACTAGCGGCATAGCCACAGATACGCAGTATTTT | CASSGTSGIATDTQYF
TRBJ2-5 | few | TRBV7-2 | . | TGTGCCAGCAGCTTACGTAAGAGCGTCGGAGAGACCCAGTACTTC | CASSLRKSVGETQYF
TRBJ1-1 | . | TRBV11-3 | . | TGTGCCAGCAGCCCCTTCGCCCCTCGGGGCACTGAAGCTTTCTTT | CASSPFAPRGTEAFF
TRBJ1-6 | few | TRBV9 | TRBD1 | TGTGCCAGCAGCGTAGACCCCAGGGGGCGGAATTCACCCCTCCACTTT | CASSVDPRGRNSPLHF
TRBJ1-2 | . | TRBV11-2 | . | TGTGCCAGCAGCTTTCCCGGGAACTATGGCTACACCTTC | CASSFPGNYGYTF
TRBJ1-4 | . | TRBV6-1 | . | TGTGCCAGCAGTACAATGACGGGATTTAATGAAAAACTGTTTTTT | CASSTMTGFNEKLFF
TRBJ2-5 | . | TRBV6-6 | . | TGTGCCAGCAGTACTACTCAGAAAGAGACCCAGTACTTC | CASSTTQKETQYF
TRBJ1-1 | few | TRBV20-1 | . | TGCAGTGCTGGCAGGGGTCTCTTT | CSAGRGLF
TRBJ2-1 | . | TRBV4-1 | TRBD2 | TGCGCCAGCAGCCAAGCGCTAGCGGGGATTACTTACAATGAGCAGTTCTTC | CASSQALAGITYNEQFF
TRBJ1-6 | . | TRBV5-6 | TRBD1 | TGTGCCAGCAGCCACAGGGGGCATAATTCACCCCTCCACTTT | CASSHRGHNSPLHF
TRBJ2-5 | . | TRBV18 | . | TGTGCCAGCTCACCACCGTCAGCGAAAGAGACCCAGTACTTC | CASSPPSAKETQYF
TRBJ1-2 | . | TRBV11-2 | TRBD1 | TGTGCCACCAAGACAGGGGGCAACGTGCGGTATGGCTACACCTTC | CATKTGGNVRYGYTF
TRBJ2-3 | . | TRBV5-1 | TRBD1 | TGCGCCAGCAGCTTGGGACAGGGGGTCCCAGATACGCAGTATTTT | CASSLGQGVPDTQYF
TRBJ1-2 | . | TRBV6-5 | . | TGTGCCAGCAGTCACTCATCCGTTAAATCGACTATGCGCTACACCTTC | CASSHSSVKSTMRYTF
TRBJ2-1 | . | TRBV11-2 | . | TGTGCCAGCAGCTTAGGTCTGGGAGGAGATGAGCAGTTCTTC | CASSLGLGGDEQFF
TRBJ2-5 | . | TRBV19 | TRBD2 | TGTGCCAGTAGTATCAGTTCAAGCGGGGGGGCTCGGGGGACCCAGTACTTC | CASSISSSGGARGTQYF
TRBJ1-3 | . | TRBV19 | TRBD1 | TGTGCCAGTTCACCCGCGGGACAGAGAGGAAACACCATATATTTT | CASSPAGQRGNTIYF
TRBJ2-5 | . | TRBV11-3 | TRBD1 | TGTGCCAGCAGCCATGCCGCCACAGGGGGTTCGGGGGAGACCCAGTACTTC | CASSHAATGGSGETQYF
TRBJ1-5 | . | TRBV2 | . | TGTGCCAGCAGTGTTAGTGGAGGAAGCAATCAGCCCCAGCATTTT | CASSVSGGSNQPQHF
TRBJ2-2 | . | TRBV15 | TRBD2 | TGTGCCACCAGCAGGCGGGGCGGGGGGGCTCCCGGGGAGCTGTTTTTT | CATSRRGGGAPGELFF
TRBJ1-1 | . | TRBV7-8 | TRBD1 | TGTGCCAGCAGCTCCCCGACAGGGATCGCTGAAGCTTTCTTT | CASSSPTGIAEAFF